This TCR beta chain originates from a study of OX40 agonist ivuxolimab in advanced cancers. Study at large: Prior anti-PD-1, anti-PD-L1 or anti-CTLA-4 therapy did not bar entry, and about 38% had some. Study-level findings and limits: With doses of 0.1 to 3.0 mg/kg, CD4+ and CD8+ blood T cells had undergone clonal expansion by week 6. Expanded clones belonging to CD8+ T cells outnumbered, on average, those of CD4+.

On cycle 4 day 1 and cycle 7 day 1, as well as at baseline, blood was sampled. This clone appeared a single time. The antigen remains undetermined. Sequenced by immunoSEQ multiplex PCR; TCRdb stores in-frame clones only, minus some. The data hold around 65,000 clones, with more than 85% observed a single time. V was cut by 3 bases and J by 3 bases, with 18 bases left in between. The germline CDR1 and CDR2 sequences are MDHEN and SYDVKM. CDR3 size: 16 residues. Sequencing used CD4+ or CD8+ T cells sorted from blood, obtained in a trial of the OX40 agonist ivuxolimab. This TCR was sampled from an adult with an advanced solid tumor such as melanoma, head and neck, liver or kidney cancer. This sequence joins TRBV28 and TRBJ2-7; D perhaps matches TRBD1 (6 bases). The CDR3 spells CASSFNLGQSFYEQYF. CDR3 sequence (DNA): TGTGCCAGCAGTTTTAATCTAGGACAGAGCTTCTACGAGCAGTACTTC.